These 11 T cell receptor beta chains were sequenced from one sample in a study of blood T cell repertoires in COVID-19. Some clones are missing from TCRdb's copy, which holds only in-frame ones; the method was immunoSEQ multiplex PCR. The table shows around 370,000 clones, with around 87% occurring only once. Material for sequencing was peripheral blood. These receptors all come from a man between 18 and 29 years old with active or convalescent COVID-19.

This chain joins TRBV7-2 and TRBJ1-1; 7 bases are shared with TRBD1. The germline gives CDR1 SGHTA, CDR2 FQGNSA. This CDR3 is 15 amino acids long. The V gene end was trimmed by 5 bases and the J gene end by 2 bases; junction bases not matched to a gene: 8. The CDR3 DNA sequence: TGTGCCAGCAGCCTAAGACAGGGAGGAAACACTGAAGCTTTCTTT. It encodes CASSLRQGGNTEAFF. The full variable domain, in which reference TRBV7-2 and TRBJ1-1 provide the parts outside the CDR3, is GAGVSQSPSNKVTEKGKDVELRCDPISGHTALYWYRQSLGQGLEFLIYFQGNSAPDKSGLPSDRFSAERTGGSVSTLTIQRTQQEDSAVYLCASSLRQGGNTEAFFGQGTRLTVV.

The chain has TRBV5-4 and TRBJ2-1; D is perhaps TRBD2 (5 bases). There are 15 residues in the CDR3. Germline V gene data show CDR1 as SGHNT and CDR2 as YYREEE (reference sequence). Between the trimmed V and J ends, which lost 4 bases and 2 bases, there was a span of 13 bases. Written as DNA, the CDR3 is TGTGCCAGCAGCCAAGTACCCGGGGCCTACAATGAGCAGTTCTTC. It encodes CASSQVPGAYNEQFF.

This chain links TRBV27 with TRBJ1-5; no firm D call. V was trimmed by 5 bases and J by 0 bases, leaving 14 bases between them. Germline V CDR1 and CDR2: MNHEY, SMNVEV (reference sequence). CDR3 length: 16 residues. In DNA, the CDR3 is TGTGCCAGCAGTCGCCCACTAACTAATAGCAATCAGCCCCAGCATTTT. Its protein is CASSRPLTNSNQPQHF.

This chain joins TRBV25-1 and TRBJ1-2; unclear D gene. Trimming cost V 3 bases and J 5 bases, with 16 bases left between them. Germline CDR1 is MGHDK and CDR2 is SYGVNS. The CDR3 spans 15 residues. CDR3 sequence: CASSEPQPGGYGYTF. DNA of the CDR3: TGTGCCAGCAGTGAGCCCCAACCAGGAGGTTATGGCTACACCTTC.

This chain connects TRBV28 to TRBJ2-2; tentative D call: TRBD1 (5 bases). In germline, CDR1 is MDHEN, CDR2 SYDVKM. Trimming shortened V by 5 bases and J by 1 base, and 8 bases separated the two germline ends. The CDR3 sequence is 14 residues long. The chain's CDR3 is CASSDRKNTGELFF. The CDR3 DNA sequence: TGTGCCAGCAGTGACAGAAAGAACACCGGGGAGCTGTTTTTT. Looking up the rest from reference TRBV28 and TRBJ2-2 gives the full variable domain: DVKVTQSSRYLVKRTGEKVFLECVQDMDHENMFWYRQDPGLGLRLIYFSYDVKMKEKGDIPEGYSVSREKKERFSLILESASTNQTSMYLCASSDRKNTGELFFGEGSRLTVL.

The chain uses TRBV7-9 and TRBJ2-5; D is perhaps TRBD1 (6 bases). Between the trimmed V and J ends, which lost 5 bases and 6 bases, there was a span of 25 bases. CDR1 and CDR2 (germline): SEHNR, FQNEAQ (reference sequence). This CDR3 spans 17 amino acids. CDR3 region: CASSLYSISTGRQTQYF. CDR3 coding DNA: TGTGCCAGCAGCCTTTACAGCATATCCACAGGGCGGCAGACCCAGTACTTC.

V usage is TRBV7-6 and J usage is TRBJ2-3, with 13 bases identical to TRBD2. The CDR3 runs to 18 residues. Trimming took 7 bases from V and 4 from J; bases not matched to a gene: 14. Germline V CDR1 and CDR2: SGHVS, FNYEAQ. In nucleotides, the CDR3 is TGTGCCAGCACACTAGCGGGAGGGCCGGTTTCTCCCGCAGATACGCAGTATTTT. It encodes CASTLAGGPVSPADTQYF.

V gene TRBV2 combines with J gene TRBJ2-1, with 9 bases that match TRBD1. Trimming took 6 bases from V and 8 from J; bases not matched to a gene: 8. Germline values: CDR1 SNHLY, CDR2 FYNNEI. CDR3 length: 14 residues. The CDR3 loop reads CASRGTGSGDEQFF. The CDR3 region has the DNA TGTGCCAGCAGGGGGACAGGGTCTGGCGATGAGCAGTTCTTC. Drawing the rest from reference TRBV2 and TRBJ2-1, the complete variable domain is EPEVTQTPSHQVTQMGQEVILRCVPISNHLYFYWYRQILGQKVEFLVSFYNNEISEKSEIFDDQFSVERPDGSNFTLKIRSTKLEDSAMYFCASRGTGSGDEQFFGPGTRLTVL.

V is TRBV24-1 and J is TRBJ1-3; TRBD1 might be the D (6 bases). The CDR3 is 15 amino acids. The germline V and J ends were trimmed by 3 bases and 1 base, with 9 bases remaining between them. In germline, CDR1 is KGHDR, CDR2 SFDVKD. CDR3 protein: CATSDPQGSGNTIYF. In DNA, the CDR3 is TGTGCCACCAGTGATCCACAGGGATCTGGAAACACCATATATTTT.

This CDR3 reads CASSLGGGSYEQYF. In DNA, the CDR3 is TGTGCCAGCAGCTTGGGAGGGGGTAGCTACGAGCAGTACTTC. The chain recombines TRBV5-5 with TRBJ2-7; a possible D gene is TRBD1 (6 bases). Trimming cost V 0 bases and J 3 bases, with 10 bases left between them. CDR3 length: 14 residues. CDR1 is SGHKS and CDR2 is YYEKEE in the germline V gene (reference sequence). The whole variable domain, remainder taken from reference TRBV5-5 and TRBJ2-7, is DAGVTQSPTHLIKTRGQQVTLRCSPISGHKSVSWYQQVLGQGPQFIFQYYEKEERGRGNFPDRFSARQFPNYSSELNVNALLLGDSALYLCASSLGGGSYEQYFGPGTRLTVT.

The J gene is TRBJ2-7, the V gene TRBV15; D call uncertain. Trimming pared 0 bases from V and 2 bases from J, leaving 8 bases between. The CDR3 is 14 residues long. Germline V CDR1 and CDR2: LNHNV, YYDKDF (reference sequence). Here the CDR3 reads CATSRDRITYEQYF. CDR3 sequence (DNA): TGTGCCACCAGCAGAGACAGGATTACCTACGAGCAGTACTTC.